The T cell receptor beta chain described here comes from a study of blood T cell repertoires in COVID-19. CDR1 ENHRY and CDR2 SYGVKD come from the germline V gene. This CDR3 region has 15 residues. Germline trimming cut 0 bases from V and 3 bases from J; bases unmatched to any gene: 3. This table comes from immunoSEQ multiplex PCR, and its TCRdb copy is limited to in-frame clones, with some not included. The table records 99,000 or so clones, 85% of them present only once. This sequence joins TRBV10-3 and TRBJ1-2; TRBD1 agrees at 8 bases. The sequenced sample was peripheral blood. This TCR came from a man between 50 and 59 years old with acute or convalescent COVID-19. CDR3 DNA: TGTGCCATCAGTGAGTCGGTGACAGGGGACTATGGCTACACCTTC. This encodes CAISESVTGDYGYTF.